This T cell receptor beta chain was captured in a study of beta chain features in type 1 diabetes. Study-level results: Resolution of whether HLA type affects TCRB rearrangement was not achieved here. Lower insertion and higher deletion counts appeared at VDJ junctions in type 1 diabetes patients. All four CD4+ subsets of Type 1 diabetes patients contained TCRB CDR3s that were moderately but significantly shorter.

TCRB transcripts that were expressed got sequenced, as all of the isolated RNA had been reverse transcribed. About 3.57 million reads per sample on average were obtained from naive, central memory and regulatory T cell samples. Profiled with immunoSEQ multiplex PCR; TCRdb holds only in-frame clones, not every one. Of about 650,000 clones in the sample, 9.5% to 15% were seen once. Purity of each sorted population was above 95%. This clone was seen a few times. Its cognate antigen is unknown. V was shortened by 8 bases and J by 4 bases, with 15 bases between the two germline ends. The CDR3 extends over 15 amino acids. Per germline, CDR1 MNHEY and CDR2 SVGAGI.

The receptor was derived from a man younger than 45 with type 1 diabetes. This chain connects TRBV6-5 to TRBJ2-6; a possible D gene is TRBD2 (5 bases). The sequencing input was naive CD4+ T cells from blood. The CDR3 region is CASGRSGSGANVLTF. CDR3 nucleotide sequence: TGTGCCAGCGGCCGCAGCGGATCCGGGGCCAACGTCCTGACTTTC.